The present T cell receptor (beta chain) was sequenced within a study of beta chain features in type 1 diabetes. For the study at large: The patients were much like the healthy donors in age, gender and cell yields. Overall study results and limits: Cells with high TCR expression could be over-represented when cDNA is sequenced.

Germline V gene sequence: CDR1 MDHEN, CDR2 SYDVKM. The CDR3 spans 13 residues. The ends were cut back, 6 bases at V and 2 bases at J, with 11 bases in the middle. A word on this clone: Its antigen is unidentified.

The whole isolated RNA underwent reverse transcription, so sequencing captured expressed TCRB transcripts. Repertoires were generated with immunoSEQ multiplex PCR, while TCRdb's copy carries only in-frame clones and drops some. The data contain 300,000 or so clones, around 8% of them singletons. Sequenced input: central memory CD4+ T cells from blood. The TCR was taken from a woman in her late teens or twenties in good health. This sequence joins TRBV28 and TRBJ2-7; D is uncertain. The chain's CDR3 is CASSLPATYEQYF. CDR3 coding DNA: TGTGCCAGCAGCCTACCTGCGACCTACGAGCAGTACTTC. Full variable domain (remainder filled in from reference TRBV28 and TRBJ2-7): DVKVTQSSRYLVKRTGEKVFLECVQDMDHENMFWYRQDPGLGLRLIYFSYDVKMKEKGDIPEGYSVSREKKERFSLILESASTNQTSMYLCASSLPATYEQYFGPGTRLTVT.